The 20 T cell receptor beta chains presented below share a single source sample, sequenced in a study of blood T cell repertoires in COVID-19. Profiled with immunoSEQ multiplex PCR; TCRdb holds only in-frame clones, not every one. The data hold approximately 230,000 clones, with approximately 80% observed a single time. Specimen: peripheral blood. The receptors stem from a woman aged 80 or over with active or convalescent COVID-19.

The rearrangement links TRBV5-1 to TRBJ1-1, with TRBD1 matching over 8 bases. After removal of 3 bases from V and 8 bases from J, the junction contained 6 bases not matched to a gene. This CDR3 spans 13 amino acids. Germline assignment: CDR1 SGHRS and CDR2 YFSETQ. The CDR3 reads CASSYAQGGEAFF. The CDR3 DNA reads TGCGCCAGCAGCTACGCACAGGGGGGCGAAGCTTTCTTT.

This chain uses TRBV2 with TRBJ1-2; the match to TRBD1 covers 8 bases. Trimming at V came to 9 bases and at J to 2 bases, leaving 14 bases not matched to a gene. Germline V gives CDR1 SNHLY, CDR2 FYNNEI. CDR3 length equals 16 residues. CDR3 bases: TGTGCCAGGAACACCGGGACAGGTGGATCGAACTATGGCTACACCTTC. This sequence encodes CARNTGTGGSNYGYTF.

The CDR3 here is CASSDRPDQPQHF. Here the CDR3 DNA reads TGTGCCAGCAGCGACAGACCCGATCAGCCCCAGCATTTT. The chain joins TRBV6-5 to TRBJ1-5, with D possibly TRBD1 on 5 matching bases. From germline, CDR1 is MNHEY and CDR2 SVGAGI. V was trimmed by 6 bases and J by 5 bases, leaving 11 bases between them. The length of the CDR3 is 13 residues.

A word on this clone: Other DNA sequences in this sample translate to the same CDR3. The V call is TRBV5-1, the J call TRBJ1-4, with D perhaps matching TRBD1 (5 bases). V lost 0 bases to trimming and J lost 1 base, with 7 bases between them. This CDR3 contains 15 residues. Per the germline V gene, CDR1 is SGHRS and CDR2 is YFSETQ. CDR3 DNA sequence: TGCGCCAGCAGCTTGGGGCAGGGAACTAATGAAAAACTGTTTTTT. Translation: CASSLGQGTNEKLFF. Combining the CDR3 with reference TRBV5-1 and TRBJ1-4 gives the whole variable domain KAGVTQTPRYLIKTRGQQVTLSCSPISGHRSVSWYQQTPGQGLQFLFEYFSETQRNKGNFPGRFSGRQFSNSRSEMNVSTLELGDSALYLCASSLGQGTNEKLFFGSGTQLSVL.

This chain's CDR3 is CASSLGSRGTGEQFF. In DNA form, the CDR3 reads TGCGCCAGCAGCTTGGGGTCGCGGGGCACGGGTGAGCAGTTCTTC. V and J are TRBV5-1 and TRBJ2-1; maybe TRBD2 (6 bases). With 0 bases removed from V and 9 bases from J, the gap between germline ends came to 16 bases. Germline V gene data show CDR1 as SGHRS and CDR2 as YFSETQ. This CDR3 spans 15 amino acids.

The chain couples TRBV5-1 to TRBJ1-1, with a weak D call TRBD1 (5 bases). V gave up 4 bases and J gave up 4 bases, with 17 bases separating them. The CDR3 extends over 15 amino acids. Germline V CDR1 and CDR2: SGHRS, YFSETQ. The CDR3 DNA reads TGCGCCAGCAGCCCCACGGTGTCGGGGGGCACTGAAGCTTTCTTT. Amino acid sequence: CASSPTVSGGTEAFF. Variable domain in full (rest from reference TRBV5-1 and TRBJ1-1): KAGVTQTPRYLIKTRGQQVTLSCSPISGHRSVSWYQQTPGQGLQFLFEYFSETQRNKGNFPGRFSGRQFSNSRSEMNVSTLELGDSALYLCASSPTVSGGTEAFFGQGTRLTVV.

As regards this clone: At the DNA level, this CDR3 is encoded by other sequences in the same sample as well. The chain links TRBV19 to TRBJ2-1; TRBD2 matches 12 bases. Losses at the gene ends were 6 bases for V and 4 bases for J; bases not matched to a gene: 4. The CDR3 is made up of 15 amino acids. In germline, CDR1 is LNHDA, CDR2 SQIVND (reference sequence). The CDR3 DNA reads as TGTGCCAGTAGCCGAGGACTAGCGGGGTACAATGAGCAGTTCTTC. It specifies CASSRGLAGYNEQFF.

The rearrangement joins TRBV7-9 to TRBJ2-5; D might be TRBD2 (6 bases). Per germline, CDR1 SEHNR and CDR2 FQNEAQ (reference sequence). The CDR3 has 14 residues. V was pared by 0 bases and J by 7 bases, with 12 bases between. CDR3 in amino acids: CASSLAQSGGTQYF. In DNA, the CDR3 is TGTGCCAGCAGCTTAGCGCAATCCGGGGGGACCCAGTACTTC.

This sequence joins TRBV5-1 and TRBJ2-5; weak D call: TRBD1 (6 bases). The CDR3 is 15 amino acids. Germline lookup yields CDR1 SGHRS and CDR2 YFSETQ. Trimming shortened V by 4 bases and J by 1 base, and 14 bases separated the two germline ends. The CDR3 sequence is CASSRTGQTQETQYF. The CDR3 DNA reads TGCGCCAGCAGCCGGACCGGACAGACCCAAGAGACCCAGTACTTC. The full variable domain, rest sourced from reference TRBV5-1 and TRBJ2-5, is KAGVTQTPRYLIKTRGQQVTLSCSPISGHRSVSWYQQTPGQGLQFLFEYFSETQRNKGNFPGRFSGRQFSNSRSEMNVSTLELGDSALYLCASSRTGQTQETQYFGPGTRLLVL.

The chain is built from TRBV5-1 and TRBJ2-7; D possibly corresponds to TRBD1 (5 bases). Trimming took 5 bases from V and 0 from J, leaving 12 bases between them. CDR3 length equals 14 residues. The germline V gene encodes CDR1 SGHRS and CDR2 YFSETQ. The CDR3 protein is CASSRQGSSYEQYF. In nucleotides, the CDR3 is TGCGCCAGCAGTAGGCAGGGAAGCTCCTACGAGCAGTACTTC.

The chain carries TRBV5-1 and TRBJ1-1; perhaps TRBD1 as D (6 bases). Trimming removed 0 bases from V and 6 bases from J, with 9 bases in between. The CDR3 runs to 13 residues. Germline CDR1 is SGHRS and CDR2 is YFSETQ. In nucleotides, the CDR3 is TGCGCCAGCAGCTTGGGTCCAGGGGCTGAAGCTTTCTTT. Translated, it gives CASSLGPGAEAFF.

The genes are TRBV23-1 and TRBJ2-7, with 9 bases aligning to TRBD2. TRBV23-1 is recorded as an ORF, its role being uncertain. The CDR3 is 18 residues long. V lost 5 bases and J lost 2; bases outside the gene matches: 16. CDR3 nucleotides: TGCGCCAGCAGTGCCCGGTGGTCCACGACTAGCGGCACCTACGAGCAGTACTTC. Encoded protein: CASSARWSTTSGTYEQYF.

This sequence joins TRBV7-9 and TRBJ2-5, with 8 bases lining up with TRBD2. The CDR3 runs 14 residues. V gave up 2 bases and J gave up 9 bases; unmatched junction bases: 8. Germline lookup yields CDR1 SEHNR and CDR2 FQNEAQ (reference sequence). The CDR3 region is CASSLRGLGGAQYF. CDR3 in DNA: TGTGCCAGCAGCTTAAGGGGACTAGGCGGGGCCCAGTACTTC.

V is TRBV5-1 and J is TRBJ1-4, with D possibly being TRBD1 (5 bases). The CDR3 length is 14 residues. Germline V gives CDR1 SGHRS, CDR2 YFSETQ. V was trimmed by 4 bases and J by 7 bases, leaving 14 bases between them. CDR3 residues: CASSLDSAREKLFF. The CDR3 DNA reads as TGCGCCAGCAGCCTCGACAGTGCGCGTGAAAAACTGTTTTTT.

This sequence joins TRBV7-6 and TRBJ1-2; the D gene is possibly TRBD1 (6 bases). Germline V CDR1 and CDR2: SGHVS, FNYEAQ. The CDR3 totals 15 residues. The germline V and J ends were trimmed by 8 bases and 8 bases, with 24 bases remaining between them. The CDR3 here is CASGGYGQPMGGYTF. In nucleotides, the CDR3 is TGTGCCAGCGGGGGATATGGACAGCCAATGGGAGGCTACACCTTC.

The V gene is TRBV10-3, the J gene TRBJ1-4; no definite D call. V was shortened by 9 bases and J by 4 bases, with 12 bases between the two germline ends. The CDR3 sequence is 13 residues long. CDR1 and CDR2 (germline): ENHRY, SYGVKD. The CDR3 here is CAITGILNEKLFF. CDR3 DNA sequence: TGTGCCATTACCGGGATCCTTAATGAAAAACTGTTTTTT.

This clone was picked up a small number of times. The J gene is TRBJ1-6, the V gene TRBV10-2; TRBD1 agrees at 7 bases. This CDR3 comprises 19 residues. In germline, CDR1 is WSHSY, CDR2 SAAADI. Trimming cost V 3 bases and J 6 bases; bases outside gene matches: 17. For the CDR3, the DNA is TGCGCCAGCAGTGACGTAGGGGCGCTGGGGGGACAGCCTAATTCACCCCTCCACTTT. It translates to CASSDVGALGGQPNSPLHF.

This chain links TRBV5-1 with TRBJ2-3; D unresolved. The V gene lost 0 bases and the J gene lost 0 bases, with 8 bases spanning the gap. The CDR3 spans 15 residues. Germline CDR1 SGHRS, CDR2 YFSETQ. The CDR3 sequence: CASSLDNPSTDTQYF. In DNA form, the CDR3 reads TGCGCCAGCAGCTTGGACAATCCTAGCACAGATACGCAGTATTTT.

The chain combines TRBV6-1 with TRBJ2-1; 8 nucleotides align to TRBD2. Germline assignment: CDR1 MNHNS and CDR2 SASEGT. Trimming cost V 6 bases and J 6 bases; bases outside gene matches: 10. The length of the CDR3 is 15 residues. The CDR3 bases are TGTGCCAGCAGCGTGCCGGCGGGAGGATCCAATGAGCAGTTCTTC. As protein: CASSVPAGGSNEQFF.

This clone was found once. The CDR3 here is CASSAGEGNQPQHF. In nucleotides, the CDR3 is TGTGCCAGCTCAGCCGGGGAAGGCAATCAGCCCCAGCATTTT. J is TRBJ1-5 and V is TRBV18; D uncertain. Germline CDR1 KGHSH, CDR2 LQKENI. This CDR3 is built from 14 residues. V was shortened by 5 bases and J by 2 bases, with 10 bases between the two germline ends.